Listed here are 8 T cell receptor beta chains from one sample, sequenced in a study of T cells in Graves' hyperthyroidism and ophthalmopathy (dated by TCRdb to the late 2010s). Library creation used multiplex PCR. Sequencing used an Illumina HiSeq 2000. The TCR beta CDR3 regions were amplified from the RNA transcripts. The TCR CDR3 was subjected to a first round of RT-PCR using the HTBI primer set and the Qiagen OneStep RT-PCR kit. Clones were called with MiXCR by TCRdb after fastp trimmed the public reads at Q25, and only in-frame beta chains were retained. All rows with the same CDR3 protein become a single entry with the most common DNA and genes. The sample table records approximately 430,000 distinct CDR3 sequences; 15% to 18% of these occur just once. Clones ranked in the top ten supply around 7% of the sample. Material for sequencing was blood. These receptors came from a woman younger than 35 with Graves' hyperthyroidism.

This clonotype was seen a handful of times. A much larger clone differs by one base, so this may be a read error. The CDR3 nucleotides are TGTGCCAGCTTACGGTGTAATTCACCCCTCCACTTT. Translating gives CASLRCNSPLHF. The V call is TRBV2, the J call TRBJ1-6; D remains unclear. CDR1 and CDR2 from the germline V gene are SNHLY and FYNNEI. Deletions cut 8 bases from V and 6 bases from J, with 8 bases between. This CDR3 has 12 amino acids.

Turning to this clonotype: A much larger clone is a single base away; this may be a read error. The V gene is TRBV5-1, the J gene TRBJ2-1, with a possible D match to TRBD2 (6 bases). Per germline, CDR1 SGHRS and CDR2 YFSETQ. Trimming cost V 4 bases and J 2 bases, with 16 bases left between them. The CDR3 consists of 16 residues. CDR3 sequence (DNA): TGCGCCAGCAGCCCGGATGCGGGAACCGCCTACAATGAGCAGTTCTTC. Residues: CASSPDAGTAYNEQFF.

The rearrangement joins TRBV27 to TRBJ2-2; 11 bases line up with TRBD2. In germline, CDR1 is MNHEY, CDR2 SMNVEV (reference sequence). Germline trimming cut 2 bases from V and 4 bases from J; bases unmatched to any gene: 12. The CDR3 extends over 19 amino acids. CDR3 in amino acids: CASSLEGLAGGLGTGELFF. The CDR3 DNA follows: TGTGCCAGCAGTTTAGAGGGGTTAGCGGGGGGGCTCGGCACCGGGGAGCTGTTTTTT.

A few counts support this clonotype. The gene calls are TRBV29-1 and TRBJ1-2, with TRBD1 as a possible D gene (5 bases). V lost 6 bases and J lost 4, with 18 bases in between. Germline CDR1 and CDR2: SQVTM and ANQGSEA. The CDR3 extends over 14 amino acids. CDR3 sequence: CSVLTVGEGYGYTF. For the CDR3, the DNA is TGCAGCGTCTTGACAGTGGGGGAAGGCTATGGCTACACCTTC.

This clonotype was recorded at least ten times. This chain links TRBV4-1 with TRBJ2-7; 7 bases are a match to TRBD2. CDR3 size: 14 residues. V lost 1 base to trimming and J lost 2 bases; unmatched junction nucleotides: 2. The germline CDR1 and CDR2 sequences are MGHRA and YSYEKL. The CDR3 loop reads CASSQGLATYEQYF. The CDR3 DNA reads TGCGCCAGCAGCCAAGGACTAGCTACCTACGAGCAGTACTTC.

This clonotype has a count of ten or more. The rearrangement links TRBV2 to TRBJ2-4, with D unresolved. The germline V gene has CDR1 SNHLY and CDR2 FYNNEI. This CDR3 comprises 13 residues. The V end lost 7 bases, the J end lost 5 bases, and 12 bases lay between the germline ends. The CDR3 sequence: CASTLLRENIQYF. In DNA, the CDR3 is TGTGCCAGCACTCTCCTAAGGGAAAACATTCAGTACTTC.

This clonotype has at least ten counts. V is TRBV30 and J is TRBJ2-7, with TRBD2 matching over 8 bases. Looked up from germline, CDR1 is GTSNPN and CDR2 is SVGIG (reference sequence). The trim removed 2 bases at V and 2 bases at J, leaving 11 bases unmatched. This CDR3 comprises 16 residues. The CDR3 DNA is TGTGCCTGGAGTTACCGGGAGGGACCTCACGCCTACGAGCAGTACTTC. Protein: CAWSYREGPHAYEQYF.

Only a few counts were recorded for this clonotype. Possible read error: a much larger clone is one base away. CDR3 DNA sequence: TGCAGTGCTAGTCGGACGGGAGGGGAGAATGAGCAGTTCTTC. Its translation is CSASRTGGENEQFF. The V and J genes are TRBV20-1 and TRBJ2-1, with 8 bases aligning to TRBD2. CDR1 DFQATT and CDR2 SNEGSKA come from the germline V gene (reference sequence). There are 14 residues in the CDR3. After removal of 3 bases from V and 7 bases from J, the junction contained 8 bases not matched to a gene.